The source of this T cell receptor beta chain is a study of shared clonotypes between healthy human individuals. This table comes from immunoSEQ multiplex PCR, and its TCRdb copy is limited to in-frame clones, with some not included. The sample carries 400,000 to 500,000 clones, approximately 79% recorded once. This clone was detected many times. Trimming removed 4 bases from V and 1 base from J, with 11 bases in between. CDR1 and CDR2 from the germline V gene are MRHNA and SNTAGT. CDR3 size: 15 residues. Nashville, Tennessee was home to all donors, each a Caucasian adult. The receptor comes from a woman in her thirties or forties in good health. Some clones in this sample may be carry-over from other donors' samples. Sequenced material: PBMCs. This chain connects TRBV6-4 to TRBJ2-1; perhaps TRBD2 as D (7 bases). CDR3 protein: CASSVEGGSYNEQFF. In nucleotides, the CDR3 is TGTGCCAGCAGTGTTGAGGGGGGGTCCTACAATGAGCAGTTCTTC.